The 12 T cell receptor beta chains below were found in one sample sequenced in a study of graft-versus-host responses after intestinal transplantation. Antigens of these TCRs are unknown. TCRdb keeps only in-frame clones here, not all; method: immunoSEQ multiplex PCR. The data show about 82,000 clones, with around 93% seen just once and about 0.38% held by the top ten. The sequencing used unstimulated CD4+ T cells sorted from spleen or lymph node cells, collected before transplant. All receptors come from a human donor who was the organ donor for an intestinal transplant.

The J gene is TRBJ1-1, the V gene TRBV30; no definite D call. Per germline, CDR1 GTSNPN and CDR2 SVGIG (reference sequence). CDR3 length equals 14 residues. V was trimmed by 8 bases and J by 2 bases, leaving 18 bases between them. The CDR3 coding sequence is TGTGCCGACCAACAGCCGGGGATTAACACTGAAGCTTTCTTT. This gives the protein CADQQPGINTEAFF.

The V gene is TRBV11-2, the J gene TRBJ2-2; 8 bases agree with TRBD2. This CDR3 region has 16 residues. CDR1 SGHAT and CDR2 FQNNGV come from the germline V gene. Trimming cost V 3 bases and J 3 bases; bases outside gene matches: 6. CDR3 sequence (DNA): TGTGCCAGCAGCTTCATTCTAGCGGGTTACACCGGGGAGCTGTTTTTT. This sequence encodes CASSFILAGYTGELFF.

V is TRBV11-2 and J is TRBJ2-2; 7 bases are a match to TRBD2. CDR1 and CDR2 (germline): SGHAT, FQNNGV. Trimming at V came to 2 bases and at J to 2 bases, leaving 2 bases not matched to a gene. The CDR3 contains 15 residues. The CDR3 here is CASSLRLANTGELFF. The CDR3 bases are TGTGCCAGCAGCTTACGACTAGCCAACACCGGGGAGCTGTTTTTT. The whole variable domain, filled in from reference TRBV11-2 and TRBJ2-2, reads EAGVAQSPRYKIIEKRQSVAFWCNPISGHATLYWYQQILGQGPKLLIQFQNNGVVDDSQLPKDRFSAERLKGVDSTLKIQPAKLEDSAVYLCASSLRLANTGELFFGEGSRLTVL.

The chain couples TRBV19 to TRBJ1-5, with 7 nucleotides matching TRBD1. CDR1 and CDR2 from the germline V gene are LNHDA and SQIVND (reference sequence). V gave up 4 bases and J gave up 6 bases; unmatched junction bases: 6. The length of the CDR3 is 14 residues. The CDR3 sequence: CASSSQGGSQPQHF. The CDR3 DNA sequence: TGTGCCAGTAGTAGTCAAGGGGGCTCTCAGCCCCAGCATTTT.

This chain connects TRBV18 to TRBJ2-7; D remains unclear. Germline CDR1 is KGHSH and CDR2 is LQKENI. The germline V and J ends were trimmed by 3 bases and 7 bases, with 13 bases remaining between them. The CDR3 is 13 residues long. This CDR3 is CASSPSLGGEQYF. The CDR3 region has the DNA TGTGCCAGCTCACCCTCCCTAGGTGGGGAGCAGTACTTC.

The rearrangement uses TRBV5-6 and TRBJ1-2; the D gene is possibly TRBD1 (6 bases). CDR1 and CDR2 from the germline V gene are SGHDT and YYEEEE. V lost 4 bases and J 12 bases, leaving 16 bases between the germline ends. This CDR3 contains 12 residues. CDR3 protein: CASSPMDRPNTF. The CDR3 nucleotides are TGTGCCAGCAGCCCGATGGACAGACCTAACACCTTC.

CDR3 amino acids: CASSATGNNQPQHF. The CDR3 nucleotides are TGTGCCAGCAGCGCCACAGGTAACAATCAGCCCCAGCATTTT. The J gene is TRBJ1-5, the V gene TRBV11-2; D may be TRBD1 (5 bases). The CDR3 consists of 14 residues. Germline V gene data show CDR1 as SGHAT and CDR2 as FQNNGV. With 5 bases removed from V and 3 bases from J, the gap between germline ends came to 11 bases.

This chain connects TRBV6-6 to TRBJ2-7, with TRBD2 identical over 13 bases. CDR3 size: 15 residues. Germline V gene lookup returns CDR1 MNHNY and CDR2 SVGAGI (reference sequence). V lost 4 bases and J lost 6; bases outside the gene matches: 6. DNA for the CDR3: TGTGCCAGCAGTTCCGGACTAGCGGGAGCCAGCGAGCAGTACTTC. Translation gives CASSSGLAGASEQYF.

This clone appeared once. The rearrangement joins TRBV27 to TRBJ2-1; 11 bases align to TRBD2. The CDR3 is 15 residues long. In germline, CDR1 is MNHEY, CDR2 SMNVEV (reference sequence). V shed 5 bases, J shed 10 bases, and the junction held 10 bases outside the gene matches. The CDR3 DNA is TGTGCCAGCAGTAGAACACTAGCGGGAGTATACGAGCAGTTCTTC. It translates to CASSRTLAGVYEQFF.

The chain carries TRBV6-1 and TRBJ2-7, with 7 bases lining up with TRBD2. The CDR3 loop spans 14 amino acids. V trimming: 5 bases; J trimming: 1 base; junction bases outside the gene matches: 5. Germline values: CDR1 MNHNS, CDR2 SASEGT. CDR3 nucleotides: TGTGCCAGCAGTATAGCGGGCGTGTCCTACGAGCAGTACTTC. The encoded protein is CASSIAGVSYEQYF.

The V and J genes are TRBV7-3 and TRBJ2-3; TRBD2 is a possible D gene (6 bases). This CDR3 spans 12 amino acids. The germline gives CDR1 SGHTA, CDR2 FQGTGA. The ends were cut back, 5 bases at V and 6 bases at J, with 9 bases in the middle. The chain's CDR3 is CASSLGLDTQYF. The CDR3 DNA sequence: TGTGCCAGCAGCCTGGGACTGGATACGCAGTATTTT.

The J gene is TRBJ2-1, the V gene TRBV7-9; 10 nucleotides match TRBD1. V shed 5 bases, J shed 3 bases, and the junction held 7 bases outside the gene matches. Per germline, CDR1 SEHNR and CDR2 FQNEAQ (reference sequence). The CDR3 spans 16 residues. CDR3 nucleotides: TGTGCCAGCAGCCGAGCTGGGACAGGGGTCTACAATGAGCAGTTCTTC. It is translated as CASSRAGTGVYNEQFF.